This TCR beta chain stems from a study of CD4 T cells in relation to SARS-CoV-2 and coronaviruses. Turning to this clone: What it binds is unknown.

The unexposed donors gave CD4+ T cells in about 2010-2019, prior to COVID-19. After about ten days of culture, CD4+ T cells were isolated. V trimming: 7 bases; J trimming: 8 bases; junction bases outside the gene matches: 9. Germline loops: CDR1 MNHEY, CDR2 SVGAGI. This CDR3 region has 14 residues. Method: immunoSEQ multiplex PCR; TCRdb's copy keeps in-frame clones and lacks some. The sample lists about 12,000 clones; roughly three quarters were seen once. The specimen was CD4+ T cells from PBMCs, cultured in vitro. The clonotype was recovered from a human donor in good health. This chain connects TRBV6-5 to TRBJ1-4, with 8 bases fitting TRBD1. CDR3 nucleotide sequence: TGTGCCAGCAAAAGACAGGGGCAAGCCGAAAAACTGTTTTTT. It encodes CASKRQGQAEKLFF.